Below, 9 T cell receptor beta chains from the same sample are listed, as sequenced in a study of OX40 agonist ivuxolimab in advanced cancers. Here immunoSEQ multiplex PCR was the method, and the copy in TCRdb shows in-frame clones only, minus some. The data hold around 46,000 clones, with 82% observed a single time. The sequencing used CD4+ or CD8+ T cells sorted from blood, collected in a trial of the OX40 agonist ivuxolimab. The origin of the receptors is an adult with an advanced solid tumor such as melanoma, head and neck, liver or kidney cancer.

This chain uses TRBV2 with TRBJ2-5; D is uncertain. CDR1 SNHLY and CDR2 FYNNEI come from the germline V gene. The ends were cut back, 4 bases at V and 1 base at J, with 4 bases in the middle. This CDR3 region has 12 residues. In DNA form, the CDR3 reads TGTGCCAGCAGTGCCACCCAAGAGACCCAGTACTTC. Protein: CASSATQETQYF.

This chain uses TRBV5-4 with TRBJ2-2, with D perhaps TRBD1 or TRBD2 (5 bases each). CDR1 and CDR2 from the germline V gene are SGHNT and YYREEE (reference sequence). The CDR3 covers 15 residues. The V gene lost 4 bases and the J gene lost 3 bases, with 13 bases spanning the gap. This CDR3 reads CASSARDRDTGELFF. The CDR3 nucleotides are TGTGCCAGCAGCGCACGGGACCGAGACACCGGGGAGCTGTTTTTT.

The chain couples TRBV4-2 to TRBJ2-5; TRBD2 matches 9 bases. With 1 base clipped from V and 2 bases from J, the junction kept 5 bases outside the gene matches. This CDR3 has 16 amino acids. Germline V gene data show CDR1 as LGHNA and CDR2 as YNFKEQ. CDR3 loop: CASSQGPSGEQETQYF. For the CDR3, the DNA is TGTGCCAGCAGCCAAGGACCTAGCGGGGAACAAGAGACCCAGTACTTC.

This chain uses TRBV7-3 with TRBJ2-1, with 14 bases identical to TRBD2. The CDR3 loop spans 17 amino acids. Germline CDR1 is SGHTA and CDR2 is FQGTGA. Losses at the gene ends were 5 bases for V and 3 bases for J; bases not matched to a gene: 6. CDR3 residues: CASSARLAGGYYNEQFF. As DNA, the CDR3 is TGTGCCAGCAGCGCGAGACTAGCGGGGGGGTACTACAATGAGCAGTTCTTC.

The gene calls are TRBV5-1 and TRBJ2-1; the match to TRBD1 covers 7 bases. V shed 7 bases and J 5 bases; nucleotides not matched to a gene: 6. The CDR3 runs 13 residues. Germline V lookup: CDR1 SGHRS, CDR2 YFSETQ. The DNA of the CDR3 is TGCGCCAGCGGTGCCGGGACAGACAATGAGCAGTTCTTC. Amino acid sequence: CASGAGTDNEQFF.

The chain has TRBV6-5 and TRBJ1-2, with 9 bases identical to TRBD1. Trimming took 5 bases from V and 8 from J; bases not matched to a gene: 6. The germline V gene encodes CDR1 MNHEY and CDR2 SVGAGI. The CDR3 is made up of 13 amino acids. The CDR3 coding sequence is TGTGCCAGCAGTCTAGGGACAGGGAGGGGCTACACCTTC. Its translation is CASSLGTGRGYTF.

This chain connects TRBV7-6 to TRBJ2-1, with D maybe TRBD1 (5 bases). The CDR3 is made up of 18 amino acids. The V gene lost 0 bases and the J gene lost 5 bases, with 20 bases spanning the gap. Germline CDR1 is SGHVS and CDR2 is FNYEAQ. CDR3: CASSLAIRQDKINNEQFF. The CDR3 DNA reads TGTGCCAGCAGCTTAGCGATAAGGCAGGACAAAATAAACAATGAGCAGTTCTTC.

The chain links TRBV5-6 to TRBJ2-5; a possible D gene is TRBD2 (5 bases). The CDR3 is made up of 14 amino acids. Trimming shortened V by 4 bases and J by 4 bases, and 14 bases separated the two germline ends. CDR1 SGHDT and CDR2 YYEEEE come from the germline V gene. In DNA form, the CDR3 reads TGTGCCAGCAGCCCCTATGGAGGCGGAGAGACCCAGTACTTC. As protein: CASSPYGGGETQYF.

This rearrangement joins TRBV19 to TRBJ2-7, with 10 bases lining up with TRBD1. This CDR3 comprises 15 residues. The junction had 7 bases not matched to a gene; V was cut back by 5 bases and J by 3 bases. Germline V gene lookup returns CDR1 LNHDA and CDR2 SQIVND (reference sequence). CDR3 region: CASSSRGQGIYEQYF. The CDR3 bases are TGTGCCAGTAGTTCCCGGGGACAGGGGATCTACGAGCAGTACTTC.